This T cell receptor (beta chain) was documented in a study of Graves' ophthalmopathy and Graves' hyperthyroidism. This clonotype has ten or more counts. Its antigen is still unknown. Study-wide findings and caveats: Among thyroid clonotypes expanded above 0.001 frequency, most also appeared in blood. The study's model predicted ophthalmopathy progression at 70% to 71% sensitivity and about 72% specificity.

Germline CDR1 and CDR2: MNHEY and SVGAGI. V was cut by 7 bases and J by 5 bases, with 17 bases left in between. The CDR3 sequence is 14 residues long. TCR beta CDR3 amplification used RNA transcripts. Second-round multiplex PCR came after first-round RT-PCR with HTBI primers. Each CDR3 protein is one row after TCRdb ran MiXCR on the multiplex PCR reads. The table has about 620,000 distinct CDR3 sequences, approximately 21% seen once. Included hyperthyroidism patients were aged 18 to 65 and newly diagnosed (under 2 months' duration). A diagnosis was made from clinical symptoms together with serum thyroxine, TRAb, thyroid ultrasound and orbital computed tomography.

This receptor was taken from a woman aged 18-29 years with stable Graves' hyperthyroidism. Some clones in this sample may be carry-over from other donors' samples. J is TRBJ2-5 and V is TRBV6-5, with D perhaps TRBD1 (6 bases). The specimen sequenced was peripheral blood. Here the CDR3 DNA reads TGTGCCAGCACAGAAACAGGGATGTGGGAGACCCAGTACTTC. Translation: CASTETGMWETQYF.